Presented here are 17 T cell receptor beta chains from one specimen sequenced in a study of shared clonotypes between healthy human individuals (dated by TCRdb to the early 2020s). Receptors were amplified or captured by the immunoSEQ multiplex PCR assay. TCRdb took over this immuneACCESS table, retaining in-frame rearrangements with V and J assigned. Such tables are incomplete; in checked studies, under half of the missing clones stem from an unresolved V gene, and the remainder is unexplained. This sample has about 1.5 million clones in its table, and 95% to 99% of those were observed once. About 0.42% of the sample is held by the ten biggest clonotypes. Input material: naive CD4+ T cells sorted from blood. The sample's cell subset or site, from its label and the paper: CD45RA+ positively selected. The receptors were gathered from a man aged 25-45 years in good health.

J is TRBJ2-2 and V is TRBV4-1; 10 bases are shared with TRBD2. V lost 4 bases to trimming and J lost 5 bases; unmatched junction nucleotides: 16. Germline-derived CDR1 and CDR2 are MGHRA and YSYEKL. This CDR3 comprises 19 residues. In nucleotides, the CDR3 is TGCGCCAGCAGCCCCCGCGGTAGCGGGAGGTCGGGGGCAACCGGGGAGCTGTTTTTT. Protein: CASSPRGSGRSGATGELFF.

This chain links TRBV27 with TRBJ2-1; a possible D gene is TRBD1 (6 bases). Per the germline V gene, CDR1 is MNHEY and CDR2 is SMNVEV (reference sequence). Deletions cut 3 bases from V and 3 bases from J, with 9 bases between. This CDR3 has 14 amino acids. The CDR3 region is CASSFNRVYNEQFF. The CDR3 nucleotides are TGTGCCAGCAGTTTCAACAGGGTCTACAATGAGCAGTTCTTC.

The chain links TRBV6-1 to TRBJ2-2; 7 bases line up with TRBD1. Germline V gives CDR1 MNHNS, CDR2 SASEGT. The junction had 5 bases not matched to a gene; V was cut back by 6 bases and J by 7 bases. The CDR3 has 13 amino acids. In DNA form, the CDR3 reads TGTGCCAGCAGAGTAGGGGGCCACGGGGAGCTGTTTTTT. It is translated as CASRVGGHGELFF.

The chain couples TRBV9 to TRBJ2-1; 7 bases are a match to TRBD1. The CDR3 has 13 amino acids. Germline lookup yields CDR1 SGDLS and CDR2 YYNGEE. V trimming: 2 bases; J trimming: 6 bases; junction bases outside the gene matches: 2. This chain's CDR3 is CASSVRQGNEQFF. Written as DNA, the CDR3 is TGTGCCAGCAGCGTTCGACAGGGCAATGAGCAGTTCTTC.

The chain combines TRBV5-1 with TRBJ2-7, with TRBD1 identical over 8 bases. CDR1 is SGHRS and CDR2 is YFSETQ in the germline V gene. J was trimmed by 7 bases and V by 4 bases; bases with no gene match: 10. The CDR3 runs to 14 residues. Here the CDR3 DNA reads TGCGCCAGCAGCCTCCACAGGGGGAGGCGAGAGCAGTACTTC. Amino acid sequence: CASSLHRGRREQYF.

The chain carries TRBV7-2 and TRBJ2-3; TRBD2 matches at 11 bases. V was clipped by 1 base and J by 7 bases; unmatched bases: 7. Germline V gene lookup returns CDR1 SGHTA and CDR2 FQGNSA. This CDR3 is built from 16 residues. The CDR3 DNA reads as TGTGCCAGCAGCTTAGGCCCGCTAGCGGGAGGAAATACGCAGTATTTT. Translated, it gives CASSLGPLAGGNTQYF. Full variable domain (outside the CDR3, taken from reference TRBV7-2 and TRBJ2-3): GAGVSQSPSNKVTEKGKDVELRCDPISGHTALYWYRQSLGQGLEFLIYFQGNSAPDKSGLPSDRFSAERTGGSVSTLTIQRTQQEDSAVYLCASSLGPLAGGNTQYFGPGTRLTVL.

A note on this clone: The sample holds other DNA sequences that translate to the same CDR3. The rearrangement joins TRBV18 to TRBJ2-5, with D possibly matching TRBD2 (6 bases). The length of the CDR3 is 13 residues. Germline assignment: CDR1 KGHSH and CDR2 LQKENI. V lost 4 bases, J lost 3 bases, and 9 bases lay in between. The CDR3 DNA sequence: TGTGCCAGCTCACGCGGGACCGAAGAGACCCAGTACTTC. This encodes CASSRGTEETQYF.

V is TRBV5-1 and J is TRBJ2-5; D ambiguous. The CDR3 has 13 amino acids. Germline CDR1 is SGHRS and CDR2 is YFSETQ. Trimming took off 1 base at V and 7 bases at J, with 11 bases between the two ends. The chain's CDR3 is CASSLTTAGTQYF. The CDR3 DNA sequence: TGCGCCAGCAGCTTGACAACGGCTGGGACCCAGTACTTC.

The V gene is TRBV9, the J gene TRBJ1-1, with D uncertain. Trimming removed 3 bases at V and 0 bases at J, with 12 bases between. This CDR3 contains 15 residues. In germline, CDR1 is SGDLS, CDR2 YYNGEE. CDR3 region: CASSALGSLNTEAFF. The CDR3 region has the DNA TGTGCCAGCAGCGCACTTGGCAGCCTGAACACTGAAGCTTTCTTT.

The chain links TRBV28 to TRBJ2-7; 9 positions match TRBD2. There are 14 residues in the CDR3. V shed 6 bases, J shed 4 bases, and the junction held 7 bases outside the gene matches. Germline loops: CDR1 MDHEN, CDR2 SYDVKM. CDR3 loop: CASRTLAGSYEQYF. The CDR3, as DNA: TGTGCCAGCAGGACTCTAGCGGGATCTTACGAGCAGTACTTC.

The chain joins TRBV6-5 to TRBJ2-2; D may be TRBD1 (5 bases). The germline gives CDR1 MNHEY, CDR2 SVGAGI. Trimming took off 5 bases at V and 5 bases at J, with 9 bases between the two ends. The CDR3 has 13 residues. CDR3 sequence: CASSATVTGELFF. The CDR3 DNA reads TGTGCCAGCAGTGCGACAGTAACCGGGGAGCTGTTTTTT.

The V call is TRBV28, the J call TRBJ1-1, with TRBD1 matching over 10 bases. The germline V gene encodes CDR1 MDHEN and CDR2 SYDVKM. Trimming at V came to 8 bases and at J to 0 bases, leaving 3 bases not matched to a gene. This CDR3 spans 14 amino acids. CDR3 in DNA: TGTGCCAGCGGGACAGGGGCTCTGAACACTGAAGCTTTCTTT. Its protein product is CASGTGALNTEAFF.

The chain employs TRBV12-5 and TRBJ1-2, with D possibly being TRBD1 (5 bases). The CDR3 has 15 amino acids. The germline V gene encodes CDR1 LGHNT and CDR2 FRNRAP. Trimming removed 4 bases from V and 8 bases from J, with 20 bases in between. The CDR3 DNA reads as TGTGCTAGTGGTTCACCGGGGACGGCATCGGGAGGCTACACCTTC. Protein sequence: CASGSPGTASGGYTF.

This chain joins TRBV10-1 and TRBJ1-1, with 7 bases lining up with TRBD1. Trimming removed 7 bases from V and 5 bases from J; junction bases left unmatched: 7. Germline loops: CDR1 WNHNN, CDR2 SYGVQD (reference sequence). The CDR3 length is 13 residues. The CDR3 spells CASMNRGTTEAFF. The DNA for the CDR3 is TGCGCCAGCATGAACAGGGGAACGACTGAAGCTTTCTTT.

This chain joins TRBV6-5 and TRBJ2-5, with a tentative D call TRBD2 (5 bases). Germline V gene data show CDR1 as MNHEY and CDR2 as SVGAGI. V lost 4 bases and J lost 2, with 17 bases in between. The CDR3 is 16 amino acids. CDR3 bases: TGTGCCAGCAGTTCACAGCCACTAGGCCCTCAAGAGACCCAGTACTTC. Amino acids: CASSSQPLGPQETQYF.

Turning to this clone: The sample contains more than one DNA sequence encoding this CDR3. The DNA for the CDR3 is TGTGCCAGCAGCTTAGGGCACAAAAACTACGAGCAGTACTTC. Its protein is CASSLGHKNYEQYF. This chain uses TRBV7-6 with TRBJ2-7; D is undetermined. Germline lookup yields CDR1 SGHVS and CDR2 FNYEAQ. V lost 1 base and J lost 3, with 10 bases in between. There are 14 residues in the CDR3. Using reference TRBV7-6 and TRBJ2-7 for the parts outside the CDR3, the full variable domain is GAGVSQSPRYKVTKRGQDVALRCDPISGHVSLYWYRQALGQGPEFLTYFNYEAQQDKSGLPNDRFSAERPEGSISTLTIQRTEQRDSAMYRCASSLGHKNYEQYFGPGTRLTVT.

The CDR3 DNA reads as TGTGCCAGCAGCTGGACTAGCGGGGACTACAATGAGCAGTTCTTC. Translation: CASSWTSGDYNEQFF. The V and J genes are TRBV11-3 and TRBJ2-1; 12 bases agree with TRBD2. Germline V lookup: CDR1 SGHNT, CDR2 YENEEA. V lost 4 bases and J lost 3; bases outside the gene matches: 1. CDR3 length equals 15 residues.